This TCR beta chain was documented in a study of tumor-infiltrating lymphocytes in primary liver carcinoma. Synthesis of TCR beta cDNA was carried out from 500 ng total RNA with a constant-region primer. Modified slightly, ARM-PCR produced TCR beta libraries over three nested multiplex PCR rounds. In the first two PCR rounds, TRBV1-TRBV30 forward primers were paired with a C-beta reverse primer, and each round lasted roughly 10 cycles. Each CDR3 protein gets one entry after TCRdb re-called the multiplex PCR reads with MiXCR. The profile shows roughly 49,000 distinct CDR3 sequences, approximately 70% of them singletons. The V gene's germline CDR1 is ENHRY and CDR2 SYGVKD. This CDR3 region has 14 residues. Whole-study findings and limits: Between tumor regions, pairs overlapped more than tumor-adjacent and tumor-blood pairs did.

In the case of this clonotype: The antigen is not known. A read error may produce the germline difference seen at one junction end.

Co-extraction of both nucleic acids (RNA and DNA) used roughly 19-33 mg of unsorted bulk tissue. These patients lived with chronic HBV infection and had never been treated. Every tumor yielded five separate sampled regions. Over 80% viable tumor cells were present in every tumor sample. The chain combines TRBV10-3 with TRBJ2-3; tentatively, D is TRBD2 (5 bases). Input material: liver tumor tissue from sampling region 5. Noted subset: tumor region T5, tumor centre. This clonotype was obtained from a man aged 35-49 years with primary liver carcinoma and hepatitis B virus infection. CDR3 in amino acids: CVIGESPGTDTQYF. CDR3 in DNA: TGTGTCATCGGTGAGTCTCCGGGAACAGATACGCAGTATTTT.